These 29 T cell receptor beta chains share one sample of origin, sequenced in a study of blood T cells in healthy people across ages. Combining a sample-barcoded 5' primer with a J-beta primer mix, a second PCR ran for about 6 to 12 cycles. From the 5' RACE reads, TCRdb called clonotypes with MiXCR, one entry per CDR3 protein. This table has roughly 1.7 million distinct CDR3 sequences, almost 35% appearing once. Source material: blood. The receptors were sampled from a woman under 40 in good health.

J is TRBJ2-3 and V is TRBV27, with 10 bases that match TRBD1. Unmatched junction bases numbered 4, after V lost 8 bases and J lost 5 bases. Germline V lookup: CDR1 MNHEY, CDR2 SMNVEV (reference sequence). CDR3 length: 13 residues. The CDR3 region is CASRTGGLDTQYF. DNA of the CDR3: TGTGCCAGCCGGACAGGGGGGTTAGATACGCAGTATTTT.

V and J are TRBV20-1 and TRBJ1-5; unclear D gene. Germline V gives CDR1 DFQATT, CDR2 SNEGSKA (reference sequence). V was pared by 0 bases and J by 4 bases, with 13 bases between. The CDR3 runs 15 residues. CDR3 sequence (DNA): TGCAGTGCTAGAGATCTTCGAGTGGGGAATCAGCCCCAGCATTTT. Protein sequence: CSARDLRVGNQPQHF.

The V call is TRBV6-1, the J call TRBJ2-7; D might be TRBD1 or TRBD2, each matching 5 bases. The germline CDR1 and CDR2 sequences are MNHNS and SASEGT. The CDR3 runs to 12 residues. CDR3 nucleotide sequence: TGTGCGGCGGATCGGGGCACCTACGAGCAGTACTTC. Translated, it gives CAADRGTYEQYF.

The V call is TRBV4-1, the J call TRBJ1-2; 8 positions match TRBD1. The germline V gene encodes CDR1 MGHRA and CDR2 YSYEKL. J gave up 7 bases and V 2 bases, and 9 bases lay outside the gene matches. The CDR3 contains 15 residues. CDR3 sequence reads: CASSQTQGGISGYTF. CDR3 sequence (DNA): TGCGCCAGCAGCCAAACACAGGGGGGAATTAGTGGCTACACCTTC.

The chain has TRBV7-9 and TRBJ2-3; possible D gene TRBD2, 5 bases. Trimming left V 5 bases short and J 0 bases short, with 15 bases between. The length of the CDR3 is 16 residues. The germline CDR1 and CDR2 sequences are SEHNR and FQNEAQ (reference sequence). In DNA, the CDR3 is TGTGCCAGCAGCCTCCGGGCGGGCAGGAGCACAGATACGCAGTATTTT. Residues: CASSLRAGRSTDTQYF.

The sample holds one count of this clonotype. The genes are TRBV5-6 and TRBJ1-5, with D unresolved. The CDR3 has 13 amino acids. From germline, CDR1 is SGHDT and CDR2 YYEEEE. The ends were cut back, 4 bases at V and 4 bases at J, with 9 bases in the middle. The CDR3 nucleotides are TGTGCCAGCAGCGTCCCAAGGAATCAGCCCCAGCATTTT. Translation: CASSVPRNQPQHF.

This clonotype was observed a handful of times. CDR3 sequence: CASRPEGARNQPQHF. In DNA form, the CDR3 reads TGTGCCAGCAGGCCCGAGGGGGCGCGGAATCAGCCCCAGCATTTT. The genes are TRBV28 and TRBJ1-5; 7 bases align to TRBD1. The V segment lost 6 bases and the J segment 4 bases; nucleotides outside the gene matches: 9. Germline-derived CDR1 and CDR2 are MDHEN and SYDVKM. The CDR3 sequence is 15 residues long.

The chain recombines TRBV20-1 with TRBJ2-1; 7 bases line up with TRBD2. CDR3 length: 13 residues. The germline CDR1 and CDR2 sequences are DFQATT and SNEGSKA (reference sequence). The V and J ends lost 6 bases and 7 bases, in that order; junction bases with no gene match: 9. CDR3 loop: CSATQTSRNEQFF. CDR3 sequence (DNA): TGCAGTGCCACTCAGACTAGCCGGAATGAGCAGTTCTTC.

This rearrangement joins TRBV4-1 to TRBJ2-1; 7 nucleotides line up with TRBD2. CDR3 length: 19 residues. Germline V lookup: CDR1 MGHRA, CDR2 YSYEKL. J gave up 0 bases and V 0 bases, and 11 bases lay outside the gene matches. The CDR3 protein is CASSQDLMSGVSSYNEQFF. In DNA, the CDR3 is TGCGCCAGCAGCCAAGATCTGATGAGCGGGGTTAGCTCCTACAATGAGCAGTTCTTC.

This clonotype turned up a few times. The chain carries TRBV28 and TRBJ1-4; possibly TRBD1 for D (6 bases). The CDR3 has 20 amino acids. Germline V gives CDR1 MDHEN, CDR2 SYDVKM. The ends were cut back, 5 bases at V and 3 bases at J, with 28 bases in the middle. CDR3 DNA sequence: TGTGCCAGCAGTCTTCGGACAGTTTCGAAGGGGGGCGCGTCTAATGAAAAACTGTTTTTT. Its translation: CASSLRTVSKGGASNEKLFF.

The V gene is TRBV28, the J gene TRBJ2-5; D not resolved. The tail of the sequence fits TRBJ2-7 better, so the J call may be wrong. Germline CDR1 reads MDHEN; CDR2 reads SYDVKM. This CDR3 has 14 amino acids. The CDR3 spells CASSRTERVYEQYF. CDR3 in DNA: TGTGCCAGCAGTCGGACGGAACGAGTTTACGAGCAGTACTTC.

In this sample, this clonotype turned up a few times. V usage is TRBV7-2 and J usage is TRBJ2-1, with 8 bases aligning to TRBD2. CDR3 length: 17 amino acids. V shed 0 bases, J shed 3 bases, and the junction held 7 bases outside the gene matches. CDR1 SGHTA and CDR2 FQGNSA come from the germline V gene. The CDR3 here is CASSLARVRGGYNEQFF. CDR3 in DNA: TGTGCCAGCAGCTTAGCTCGAGTCCGGGGGGGCTACAATGAGCAGTTCTTC.

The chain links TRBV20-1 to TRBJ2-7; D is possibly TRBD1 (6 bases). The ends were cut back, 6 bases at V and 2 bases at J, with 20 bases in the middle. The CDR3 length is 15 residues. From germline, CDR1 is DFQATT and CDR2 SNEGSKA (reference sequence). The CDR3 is CSASSGVRSAYEQYF. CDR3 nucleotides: TGCAGTGCGTCGTCAGGGGTTAGGTCGGCCTACGAGCAGTACTTC.

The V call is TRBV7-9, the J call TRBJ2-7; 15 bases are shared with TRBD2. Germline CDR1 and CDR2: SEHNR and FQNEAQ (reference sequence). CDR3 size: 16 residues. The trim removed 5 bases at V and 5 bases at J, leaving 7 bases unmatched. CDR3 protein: CASSPGLAGGPDEQYF. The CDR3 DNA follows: TGTGCCAGCAGCCCCGGACTAGCGGGAGGGCCTGACGAGCAGTACTTC.

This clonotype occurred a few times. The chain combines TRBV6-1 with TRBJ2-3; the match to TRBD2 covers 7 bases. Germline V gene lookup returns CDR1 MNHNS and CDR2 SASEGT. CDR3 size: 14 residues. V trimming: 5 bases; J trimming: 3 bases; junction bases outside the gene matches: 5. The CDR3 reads CASSRSGETDTQYF. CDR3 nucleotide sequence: TGTGCCAGCAGTCGGAGCGGGGAGACAGATACGCAGTATTTT.

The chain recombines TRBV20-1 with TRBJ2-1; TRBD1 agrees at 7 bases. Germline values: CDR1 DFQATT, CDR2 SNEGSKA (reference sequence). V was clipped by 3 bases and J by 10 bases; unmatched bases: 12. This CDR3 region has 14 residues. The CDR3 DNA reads TGCAGTGCTAGGGCAGGGGGACCTCTCACGGAGCAGTTCTTC. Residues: CSARAGGPLTEQFF.

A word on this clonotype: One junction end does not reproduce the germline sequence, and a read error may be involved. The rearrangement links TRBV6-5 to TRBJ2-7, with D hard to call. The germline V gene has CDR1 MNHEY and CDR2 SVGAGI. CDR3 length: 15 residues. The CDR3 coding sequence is TGTGCCAACAGTTACGGAGAACAGAACTTCTACGAGCAGTACTTC. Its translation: CANSYGEQNFYEQYF.

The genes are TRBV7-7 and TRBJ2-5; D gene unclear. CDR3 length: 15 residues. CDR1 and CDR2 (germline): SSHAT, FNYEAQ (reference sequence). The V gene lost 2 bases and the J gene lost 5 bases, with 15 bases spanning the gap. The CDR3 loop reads CASSLRKAPGETQYF. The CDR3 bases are TGTGCCAGCAGCTTAAGGAAGGCCCCTGGGGAGACCCAGTACTTC.

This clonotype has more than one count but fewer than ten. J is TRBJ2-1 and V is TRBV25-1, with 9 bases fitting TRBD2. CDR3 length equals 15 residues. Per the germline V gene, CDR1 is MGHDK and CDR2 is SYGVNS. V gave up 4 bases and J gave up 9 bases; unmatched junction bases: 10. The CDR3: CASSAPGLAPGEQFF. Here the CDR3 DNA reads TGTGCCAGCAGTGCCCCGGGACTAGCTCCCGGTGAGCAGTTCTTC.

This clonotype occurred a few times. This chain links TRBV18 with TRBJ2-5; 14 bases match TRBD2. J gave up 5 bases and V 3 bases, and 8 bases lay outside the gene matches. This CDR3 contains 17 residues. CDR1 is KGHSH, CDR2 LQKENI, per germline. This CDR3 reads CASSPTGLAGVPETQYF. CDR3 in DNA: TGTGCCAGCTCACCTACGGGACTAGCGGGAGTTCCGGAGACCCAGTACTTC.

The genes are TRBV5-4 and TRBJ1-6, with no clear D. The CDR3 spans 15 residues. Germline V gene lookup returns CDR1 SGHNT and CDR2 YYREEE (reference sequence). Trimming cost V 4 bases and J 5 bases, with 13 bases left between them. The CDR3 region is CASSGRPSDNSPLHF. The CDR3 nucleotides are TGTGCCAGCAGCGGCCGACCCTCAGATAATTCACCCCTCCACTTT.

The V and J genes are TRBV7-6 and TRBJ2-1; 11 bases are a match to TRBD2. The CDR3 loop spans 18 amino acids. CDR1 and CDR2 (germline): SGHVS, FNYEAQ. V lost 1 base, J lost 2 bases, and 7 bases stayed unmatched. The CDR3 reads CASSLGLAGGPPYNEQFF. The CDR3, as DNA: TGTGCCAGCAGCTTAGGATTAGCGGGAGGGCCCCCCTACAATGAGCAGTTCTTC.

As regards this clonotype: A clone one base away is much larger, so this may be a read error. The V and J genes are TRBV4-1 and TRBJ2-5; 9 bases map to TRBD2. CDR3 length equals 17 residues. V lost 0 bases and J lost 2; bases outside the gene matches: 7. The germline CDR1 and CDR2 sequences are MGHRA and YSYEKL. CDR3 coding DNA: TGCGCCAGCAGCCAAGATCCCTCTAGCGGGAAACAAGAGACCCAGTACTTC. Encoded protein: CASSQDPSSGKQETQYF.

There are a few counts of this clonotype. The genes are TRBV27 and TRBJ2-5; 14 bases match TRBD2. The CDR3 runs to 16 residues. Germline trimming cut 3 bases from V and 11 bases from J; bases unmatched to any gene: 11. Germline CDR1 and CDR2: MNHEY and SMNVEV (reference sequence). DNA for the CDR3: TGTGCCAGCAGTTTCTATGGGACTAGCGGGAGTTGGGAGCAGTACTTC. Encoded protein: CASSFYGTSGSWEQYF.

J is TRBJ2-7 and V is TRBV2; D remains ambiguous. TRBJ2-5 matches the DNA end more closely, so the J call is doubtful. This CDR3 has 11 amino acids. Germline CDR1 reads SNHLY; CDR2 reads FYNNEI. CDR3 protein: CASIMGETQYF. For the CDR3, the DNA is TGTGCCAGCATAATGGGAGAGACCCAGTACTTC.

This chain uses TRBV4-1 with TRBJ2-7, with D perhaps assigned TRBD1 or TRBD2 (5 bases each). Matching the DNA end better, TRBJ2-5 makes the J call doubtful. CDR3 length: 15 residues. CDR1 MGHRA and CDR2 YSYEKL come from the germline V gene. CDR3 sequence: CASSHSRGAGETQYF. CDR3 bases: TGCGCCAGCAGCCACTCCCGAGGGGCCGGCGAGACCCAGTACTTC.

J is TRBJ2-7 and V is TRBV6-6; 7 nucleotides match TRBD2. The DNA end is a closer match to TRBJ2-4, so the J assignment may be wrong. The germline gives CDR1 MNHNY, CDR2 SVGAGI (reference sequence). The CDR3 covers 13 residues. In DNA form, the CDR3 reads TGTGCCAGCGGCGGCAACACGGGGGGCATTCAGTACTTC. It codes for CASGGNTGGIQYF.

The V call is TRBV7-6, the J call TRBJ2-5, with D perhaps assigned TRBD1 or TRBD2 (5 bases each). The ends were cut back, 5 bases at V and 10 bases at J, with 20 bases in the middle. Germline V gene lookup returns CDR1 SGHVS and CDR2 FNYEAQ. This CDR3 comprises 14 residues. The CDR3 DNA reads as TGTGCCAGCAGCGCGGGTCAACCAGGGCAGATCCAGTACTTC. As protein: CASSAGQPGQIQYF.

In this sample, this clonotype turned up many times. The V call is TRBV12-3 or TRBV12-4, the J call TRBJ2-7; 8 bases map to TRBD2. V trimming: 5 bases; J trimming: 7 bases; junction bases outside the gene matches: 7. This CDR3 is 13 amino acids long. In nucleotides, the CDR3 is TGTGCCAGCAGTACCCCCGGGACTAGTGAGCAGTACTTC. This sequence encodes CASSTPGTSEQYF.